The 11 T cell receptor beta chains below come from one sample, sequenced in a study of memory CD4+ T cells and cytomegalovirus serostatus. The protocol was immunoSEQ multiplex PCR, while the TCRdb copy is restricted to in-frame clones and leaves out a portion. The sample lists approximately 60,000 clones, about 81% occurring once. The sort gate was single viable CD3+CD4+CD8-CD45RO+ cells for memory CD4+ T cells. The material sequenced was memory CD4+ T cells from blood. Receptors were obtained from an adult in good health and CMV-seronegative.

This rearrangement joins TRBV27 to TRBJ1-1, with unresolved D. CDR1 MNHEY and CDR2 SMNVEV come from the germline V gene (reference sequence). V lost 8 bases and J 2 bases, leaving 21 bases between the germline ends. There are 16 residues in the CDR3. The CDR3 region is CASFRGLRTGNTEAFF. In DNA form, the CDR3 reads TGTGCCAGCTTCCGAGGGTTACGGACCGGTAACACTGAAGCTTTCTTT.

The gene calls are TRBV27 and TRBJ2-3; 8 bases are shared with TRBD2. This CDR3 has 15 amino acids. Germline CDR1 and CDR2: MNHEY and SMNVEV (reference sequence). The J segment lost 5 bases and the V segment lost 1 base, leaving 5 bases of the junction unmatched. The CDR3 here is CASSLFAGGRDTQYF. The CDR3 nucleotides read TGTGCCAGCAGTTTATTCGCGGGAGGCAGAGATACGCAGTATTTT.

DNA for the CDR3: TGTGCCAGCAGGCAGCGGGGGAATAATTCACCCCTCCACTTT. Translating it yields CASRQRGNNSPLHF. The J gene is TRBJ1-6, the V gene TRBV27, with a weak D call TRBD1 (5 bases). The CDR3 runs 14 residues. V lost 6 bases and J 5 bases, leaving 11 bases between the germline ends. Germline values: CDR1 MNHEY, CDR2 SMNVEV (reference sequence).

V gene TRBV30 combines with J gene TRBJ1-5, with TRBD1 as a possible D gene (5 bases). Deletions cut 2 bases from V and 3 bases from J, with 14 bases between. Germline V gives CDR1 GTSNPN, CDR2 SVGIG (reference sequence). The CDR3 is made up of 15 amino acids. The CDR3 region is CAWSSNQGINQPQHF. CDR3 in DNA: TGTGCCTGGAGTAGTAACCAGGGTATCAATCAGCCCCAGCATTTT. Full variable domain (outside the CDR3, taken from reference TRBV30 and TRBJ1-5): SQTIHQWPATLVQPVGSPLSLECTVEGTSNPNLYWYRQAAGRGLQLLFYSVGIGQISSEVPQNLSASRPQDRQFILSSKKLLLSDSGFYLCAWSSNQGINQPQHFGDGTRLSIL.

This rearrangement joins TRBV19 to TRBJ2-3; D may be TRBD1 (7 bases). Germline CDR1 LNHDA, CDR2 SQIVND (reference sequence). This CDR3 has 14 amino acids. The CDR3 nucleotides are TGTGCAGCAGGGGGGAGGAGGGGAACAGATACGCAGTATTTT. Amino acid sequence: CAAGGRRGTDTQYF.

This clone was counted a few times. This chain uses TRBV6-1 with TRBJ2-2; 7 bases map to TRBD1. This CDR3 has 12 amino acids. With 6 bases clipped from V and 5 bases from J, the junction kept 0 bases outside the gene matches. The germline CDR1 and CDR2 sequences are MNHNS and SASEGT. Here the CDR3 reads CASRQGTGELFF. Written as DNA, the CDR3 is TGTGCCAGCAGACAGGGGACCGGGGAGCTGTTTTTT.

The chain joins TRBV21-1 to TRBJ1-5. TRBV21-1 is a recognized pseudogene. The CDR3 consists of 15 residues. Here the CDR3 DNA reads TGTGCCAGCAGACGGAGGAAGGCCCAGGGTCAGCCCCAGCATTTT. It specifies CASRRRKAQGQPQHF.

The chain has TRBV18 and TRBJ1-3, with TRBD1 identical over 9 bases. Germline-derived CDR1 and CDR2 are KGHSH and LQKENI. This CDR3 comprises 16 residues. V shed 2 bases, J shed 0 bases, and the junction held 2 bases outside the gene matches. CDR3 sequence reads: CASSPGQGSSGNTIYF. The CDR3, as DNA: TGTGCCAGCTCACCAGGACAGGGGAGCTCTGGAAACACCATATATTTT. Variable domain in full (rest from reference TRBV18 and TRBJ1-3): NAGVMQNPRHLVRRRGQEARLRCSPMKGHSHVYWYRQLPEEGLKFMVYLQKENIIDESGMPKERFSAEFPKEGPSILRIQQVVRGDSAAYFCASSPGQGSSGNTIYFGEGSWLTVV.

This sequence joins TRBV28 and TRBJ1-1; 9 positions agree with TRBD1. Germline V lookup: CDR1 MDHEN, CDR2 SYDVKM. V dropped 5 bases and J dropped 0; count of bases not matched to a gene: 1. The CDR3 is 14 amino acids. The CDR3 DNA reads TGTGCCAGCAGTCGGGACAGGGTGAACACTGAAGCTTTCTTT. Amino acids: CASSRDRVNTEAFF.

The chain recombines TRBV4-2 with TRBJ2-3, with unresolved D. Deletions cut 0 bases from V and 0 bases from J, with 7 bases between. Germline V CDR1 and CDR2: LGHNA, YNFKEQ. CDR3 length: 15 residues. The chain's CDR3 is CASSQDPGSTDTQYF. DNA of the CDR3: TGTGCCAGCAGCCAAGACCCTGGGAGCACAGATACGCAGTATTTT.

This chain uses TRBV11-3 with TRBJ2-1; D gene uncertain. The CDR3 loop spans 12 amino acids. V shed 0 bases and J shed 8 bases, with 5 bases lying between them. CDR1 is SGHNT and CDR2 is YENEEA in the germline V gene. The CDR3 loop is CASSLDRDEQFF. CDR3 bases: TGTGCCAGCAGCTTAGATCGCGATGAGCAGTTCTTC.